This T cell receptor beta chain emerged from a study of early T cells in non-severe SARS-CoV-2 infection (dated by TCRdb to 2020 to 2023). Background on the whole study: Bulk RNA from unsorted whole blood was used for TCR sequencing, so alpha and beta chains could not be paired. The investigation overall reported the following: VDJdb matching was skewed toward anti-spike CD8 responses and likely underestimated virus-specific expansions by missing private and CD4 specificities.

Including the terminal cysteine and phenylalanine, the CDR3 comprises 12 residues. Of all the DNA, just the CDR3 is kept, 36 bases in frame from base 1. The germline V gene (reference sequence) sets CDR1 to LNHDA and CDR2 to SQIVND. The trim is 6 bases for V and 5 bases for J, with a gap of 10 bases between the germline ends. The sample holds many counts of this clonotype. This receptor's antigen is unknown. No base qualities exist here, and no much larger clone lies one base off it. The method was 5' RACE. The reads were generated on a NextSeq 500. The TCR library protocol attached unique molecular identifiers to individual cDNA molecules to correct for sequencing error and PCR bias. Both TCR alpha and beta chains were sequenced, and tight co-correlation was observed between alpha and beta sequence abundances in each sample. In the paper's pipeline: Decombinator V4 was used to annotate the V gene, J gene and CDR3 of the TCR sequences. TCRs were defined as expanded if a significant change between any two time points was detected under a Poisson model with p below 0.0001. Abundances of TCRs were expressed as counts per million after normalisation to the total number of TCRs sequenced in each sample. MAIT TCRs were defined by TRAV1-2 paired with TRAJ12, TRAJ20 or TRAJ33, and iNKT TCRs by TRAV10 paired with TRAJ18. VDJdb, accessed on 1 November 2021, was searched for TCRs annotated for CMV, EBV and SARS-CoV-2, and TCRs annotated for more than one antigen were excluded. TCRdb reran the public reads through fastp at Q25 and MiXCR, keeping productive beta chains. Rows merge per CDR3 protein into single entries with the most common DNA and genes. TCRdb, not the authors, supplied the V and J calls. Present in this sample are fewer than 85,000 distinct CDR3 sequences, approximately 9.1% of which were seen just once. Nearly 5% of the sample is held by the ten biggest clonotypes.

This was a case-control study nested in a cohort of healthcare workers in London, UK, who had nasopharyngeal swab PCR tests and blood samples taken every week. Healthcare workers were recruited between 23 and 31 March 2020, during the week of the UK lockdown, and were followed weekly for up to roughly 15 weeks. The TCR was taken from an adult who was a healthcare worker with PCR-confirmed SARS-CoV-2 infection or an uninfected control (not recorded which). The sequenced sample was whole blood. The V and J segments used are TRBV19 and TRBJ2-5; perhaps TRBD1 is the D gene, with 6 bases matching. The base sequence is TGTGCCAGTAGACAGGGTTTGGAGACCCAGTACTTC. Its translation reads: CASRQGLETQYF.